What follows describes a single T cell receptor beta chain. Its specificity is unknown. The entry originates in a study of a mutant IDH1 vaccine in newly diagnosed glioma. Background on the study: Every participant had undergone radiotherapy, temozolomide, or both before, and most underwent both.

The repertoire was sequenced with immunoSEQ multiplex PCR; TCRdb's copy has only in-frame clones and lacks some. Of some 95,000 clones listed, around 80% are singletons. Germline V gene sequence: CDR1 SGHAT, CDR2 FQNNGV. V was clipped by 2 bases and J by 3 bases, with 3 bases between them. This CDR3 contains 12 residues. Specified time point: baseline, week 1 (first vaccination visit). Specified treatment: pre-vaccination baseline after standard-of-care therapy. Study-level points and caveats: Top peripheral T cell clonotype shifts appeared unrelated to pseudoprogression.

The chain has TRBV11-2 and TRBJ2-3; D uncertain. This clonotype was obtained from a man aged 40-55 years with glioma. Here the sequenced sample was PBMCs, taken from a glioma patient treated with radiotherapy, temozolomide or both. The CDR3 here is CASSLWTDTQYF. In DNA, the CDR3 is TGTGCCAGCAGCTTATGGACAGATACGCAGTATTTT. Drawing the rest from reference TRBV11-2 and TRBJ2-3, the complete variable domain is EAGVAQSPRYKIIEKRQSVAFWCNPISGHATLYWYQQILGQGPKLLIQFQNNGVVDDSQLPKDRFSAERLKGVDSTLKIQPAKLEDSAVYLCASSLWTDTQYFGPGTRLTVL.